The clone carrying this TCR beta chain was seen once. This entry comes from a study of PD-1 blockade in mismatch repair-deficient tumors. TCRdb keeps only in-frame clones here, not all; method: immunoSEQ multiplex PCR. The table shows about 16,000 clones, with about four fifths occurring only once. This CDR3 has 14 amino acids. The germline V gene encodes CDR1 GTSNPN and CDR2 SVGIG (reference sequence). V was pared by 3 bases and J by 4 bases, with 13 bases between. The sequencing used PBMCs, collected before pembrolizumab treatment. The clonotype originates from an adult with mismatch repair-deficient cancer. J is TRBJ1-5 and V is TRBV30; D might be TRBD1 (5 bases). The CDR3 loop is CAWRSGTPNQPQHF. The CDR3 region has the DNA TGTGCCTGGAGGTCCGGGACGCCGAATCAGCCCCAGCATTTT.